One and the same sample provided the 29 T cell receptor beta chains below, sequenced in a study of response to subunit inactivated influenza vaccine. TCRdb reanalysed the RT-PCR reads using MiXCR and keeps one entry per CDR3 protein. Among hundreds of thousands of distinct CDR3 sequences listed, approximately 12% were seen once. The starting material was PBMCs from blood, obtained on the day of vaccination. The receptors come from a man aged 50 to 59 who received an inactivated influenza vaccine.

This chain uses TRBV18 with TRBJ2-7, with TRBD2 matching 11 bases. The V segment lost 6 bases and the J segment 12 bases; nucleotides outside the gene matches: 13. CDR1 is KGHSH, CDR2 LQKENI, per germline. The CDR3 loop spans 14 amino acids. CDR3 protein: CASSPGTSGGLGYF. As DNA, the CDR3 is TGTGCCAGCTCCCCCGGGACTAGCGGAGGTCTTGGGTACTTC.

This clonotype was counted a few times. The CDR3 reads CASMGLSTDTQYF. CDR3 bases: TGCGCCAGCATGGGCCTCAGCACAGATACGCAGTATTTT. This chain joins TRBV5-1 and TRBJ2-3; the D is unclear. Per germline, CDR1 SGHRS and CDR2 YFSETQ. V was trimmed by 6 bases and J by 0 bases, leaving 8 bases between them. This CDR3 region has 13 residues. The whole variable domain, filled in from reference TRBV5-1 and TRBJ2-3, reads KAGVTQTPRYLIKTRGQQVTLSCSPISGHRSVSWYQQTPGQGLQFLFEYFSETQRNKGNFPGRFSGRQFSNSRSEMNVSTLELGDSALYLCASMGLSTDTQYFGPGTRLTVL.

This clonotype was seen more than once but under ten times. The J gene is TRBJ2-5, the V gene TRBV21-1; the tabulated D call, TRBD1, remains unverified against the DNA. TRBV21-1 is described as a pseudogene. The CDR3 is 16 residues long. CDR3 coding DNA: TGTGCCAGCAGCACTTGTAGGACAGGGGGAAAGGAGACCCAGTACTTC. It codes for CASSTCRTGGKETQYF.

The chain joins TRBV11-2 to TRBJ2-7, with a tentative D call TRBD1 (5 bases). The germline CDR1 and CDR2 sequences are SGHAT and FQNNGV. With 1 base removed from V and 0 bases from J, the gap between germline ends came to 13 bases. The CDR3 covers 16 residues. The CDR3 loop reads CASSLVLGPSSYEQYF. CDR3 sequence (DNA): TGTGCCAGCAGCTTAGTTCTGGGGCCGAGCTCCTACGAGCAGTACTTC.

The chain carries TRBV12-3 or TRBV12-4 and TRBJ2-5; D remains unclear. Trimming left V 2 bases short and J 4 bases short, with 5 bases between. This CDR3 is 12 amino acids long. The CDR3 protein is CASSLWSETQYF. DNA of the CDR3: TGTGCCAGCAGTTTATGGTCAGAGACCCAGTACTTC.

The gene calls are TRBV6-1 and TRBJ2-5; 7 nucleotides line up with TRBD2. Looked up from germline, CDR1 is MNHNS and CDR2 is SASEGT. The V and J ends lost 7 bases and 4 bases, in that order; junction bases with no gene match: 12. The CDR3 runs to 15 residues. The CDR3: CASTPGGSVLETQYF. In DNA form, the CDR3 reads TGTGCCAGCACTCCCGGGGGGAGCGTATTAGAGACCCAGTACTTC.

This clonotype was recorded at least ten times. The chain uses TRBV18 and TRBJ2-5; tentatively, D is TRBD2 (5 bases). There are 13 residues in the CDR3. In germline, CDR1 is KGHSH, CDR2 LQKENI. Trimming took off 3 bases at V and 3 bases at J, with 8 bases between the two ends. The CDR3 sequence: CASSPRGEETQYF. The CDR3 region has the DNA TGTGCCAGCTCACCTCGGGGTGAAGAGACCCAGTACTTC.

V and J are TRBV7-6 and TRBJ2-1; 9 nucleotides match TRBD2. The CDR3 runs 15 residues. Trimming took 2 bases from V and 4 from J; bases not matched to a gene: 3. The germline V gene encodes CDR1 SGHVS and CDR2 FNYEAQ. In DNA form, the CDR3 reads TGTGCCAGCAGCTTATCTAGCGGGACTTACAATGAGCAGTTCTTC. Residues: CASSLSSGTYNEQFF.

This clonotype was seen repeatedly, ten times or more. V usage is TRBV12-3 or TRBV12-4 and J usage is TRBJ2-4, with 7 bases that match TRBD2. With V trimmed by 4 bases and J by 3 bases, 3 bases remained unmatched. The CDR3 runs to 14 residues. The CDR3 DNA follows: TGTGCCAGCAGTTCCGGGACTATCAAAAACATTCAGTACTTC. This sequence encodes CASSSGTIKNIQYF.

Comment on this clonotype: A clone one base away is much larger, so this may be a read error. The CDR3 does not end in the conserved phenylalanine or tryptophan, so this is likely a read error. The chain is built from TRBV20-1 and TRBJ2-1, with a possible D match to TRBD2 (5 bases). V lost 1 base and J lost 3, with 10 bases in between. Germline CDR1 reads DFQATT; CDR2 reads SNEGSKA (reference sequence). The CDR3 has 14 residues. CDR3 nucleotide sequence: TGCAGTGCTAGAGCGAAGCGGAACTACAATGAGCAGTTCTTA. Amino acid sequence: CSARAKRNYNEQFL.

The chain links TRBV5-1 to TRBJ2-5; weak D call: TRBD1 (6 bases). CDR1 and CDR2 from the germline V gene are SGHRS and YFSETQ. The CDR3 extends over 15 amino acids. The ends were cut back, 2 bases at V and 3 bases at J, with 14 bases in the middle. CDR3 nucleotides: TGCGCCAGCAGCTTCGCAGGGGCGCCCGAAGAGACCCAGTACTTC. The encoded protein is CASSFAGAPEETQYF.

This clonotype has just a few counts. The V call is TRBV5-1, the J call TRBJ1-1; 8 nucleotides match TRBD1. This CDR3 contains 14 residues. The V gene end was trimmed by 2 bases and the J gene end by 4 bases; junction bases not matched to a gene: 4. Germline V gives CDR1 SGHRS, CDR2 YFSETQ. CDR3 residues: CASSLQGGTTEAFF. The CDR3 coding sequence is TGCGCCAGCAGCTTACAGGGGGGGACCACTGAAGCTTTCTTT.

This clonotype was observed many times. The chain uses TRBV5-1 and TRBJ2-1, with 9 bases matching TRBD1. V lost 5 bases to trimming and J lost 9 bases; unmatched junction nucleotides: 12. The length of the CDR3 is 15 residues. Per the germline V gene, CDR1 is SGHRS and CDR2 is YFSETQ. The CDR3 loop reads CASSTVPGQGTEQFF. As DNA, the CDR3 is TGCGCCAGCAGTACAGTCCCGGGACAGGGTACTGAGCAGTTCTTC.

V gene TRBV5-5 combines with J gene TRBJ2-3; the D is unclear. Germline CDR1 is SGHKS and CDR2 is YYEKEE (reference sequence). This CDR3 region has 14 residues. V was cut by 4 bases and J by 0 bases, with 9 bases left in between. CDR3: CASSPEFSTDTQYF. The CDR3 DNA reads TGTGCCAGCAGCCCGGAATTTAGCACAGATACGCAGTATTTT.

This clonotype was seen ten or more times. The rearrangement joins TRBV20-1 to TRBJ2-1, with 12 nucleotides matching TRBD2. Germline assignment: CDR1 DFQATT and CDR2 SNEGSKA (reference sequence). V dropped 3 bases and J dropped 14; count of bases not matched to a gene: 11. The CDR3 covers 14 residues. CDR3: CSARLAGGRDSEFF. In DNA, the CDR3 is TGCAGTGCTAGGCTAGCGGGGGGGCGGGATTCGGAGTTCTTC.

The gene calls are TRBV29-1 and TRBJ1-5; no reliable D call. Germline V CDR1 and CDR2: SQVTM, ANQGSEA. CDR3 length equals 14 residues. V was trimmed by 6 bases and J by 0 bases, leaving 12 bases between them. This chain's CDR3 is CSVADGVSNQPQHF. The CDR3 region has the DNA TGCAGCGTCGCTGACGGAGTTAGCAATCAGCCCCAGCATTTT. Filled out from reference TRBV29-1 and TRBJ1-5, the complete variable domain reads SAVISQKPSRDICQRGTSLTIQCQVDSQVTMMFWYRQQPGQSLTLIATANQGSEATYESGFVIDKFPISRPNLTFSTLTVSNMSPEDSSIYLCSVADGVSNQPQHFGDGTRLSIL.

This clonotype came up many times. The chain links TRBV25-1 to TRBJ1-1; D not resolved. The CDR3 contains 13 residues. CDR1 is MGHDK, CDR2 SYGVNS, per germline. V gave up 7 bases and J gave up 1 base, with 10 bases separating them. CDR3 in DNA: TGTGCCAGCAATCGAGGGAGGAACACTGAAGCTTTCTTT. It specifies CASNRGRNTEAFF.

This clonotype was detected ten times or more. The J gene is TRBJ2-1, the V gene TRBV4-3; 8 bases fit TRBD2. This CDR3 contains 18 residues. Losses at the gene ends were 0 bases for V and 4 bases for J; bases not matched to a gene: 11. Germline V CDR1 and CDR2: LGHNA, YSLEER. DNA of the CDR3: TGCGCCAGCAGCCAAGAATATGGCGGGGGGATATTTTACAATGAGCAGTTCTTC. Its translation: CASSQEYGGGIFYNEQFF.

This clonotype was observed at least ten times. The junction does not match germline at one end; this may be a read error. CDR3 loop: CASSLDLETQYF. In DNA form, the CDR3 reads TGCGCCAGCAGCTTGGATTTGGAGACCCAGTACTTC. V usage is TRBV7-9 and J usage is TRBJ2-5, with D hard to call. The germline CDR1 and CDR2 sequences are SEHNR and FQNEAQ (reference sequence). This CDR3 contains 12 residues.

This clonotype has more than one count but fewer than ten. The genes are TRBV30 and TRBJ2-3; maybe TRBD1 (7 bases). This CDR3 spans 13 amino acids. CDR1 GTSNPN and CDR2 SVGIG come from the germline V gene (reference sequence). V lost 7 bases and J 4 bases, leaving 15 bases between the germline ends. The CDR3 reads CASSPGGPDTQYF. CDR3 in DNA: TGTGCCTCTAGCCCAGGGGGGCCAGATACGCAGTATTTT.

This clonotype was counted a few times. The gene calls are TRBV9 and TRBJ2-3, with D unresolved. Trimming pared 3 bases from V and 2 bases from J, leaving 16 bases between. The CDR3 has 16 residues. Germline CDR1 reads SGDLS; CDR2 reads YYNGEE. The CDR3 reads CASSGRQISATDTQYF. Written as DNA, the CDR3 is TGTGCCAGCAGCGGCCGACAAATATCGGCCACAGATACGCAGTATTTT. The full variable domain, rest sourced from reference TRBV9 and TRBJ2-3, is DSGVTQTPKHLITATGQRVTLRCSPRSGDLSVYWYQQSLDQGLQFLIQYYNGEERAKGNILERFSAQQFPDLHSELNLSSLELGDSALYFCASSGRQISATDTQYFGPGTRLTVL.

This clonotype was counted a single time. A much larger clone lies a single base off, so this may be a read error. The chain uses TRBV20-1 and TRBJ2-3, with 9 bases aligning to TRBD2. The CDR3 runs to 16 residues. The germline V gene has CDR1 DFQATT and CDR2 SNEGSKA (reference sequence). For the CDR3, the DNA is TGCAGTGCTAGAGATCGGCTAGCGGGGAGCATAGATACGCAGTATTTT. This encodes CSARDRLAGSIDTQYF.

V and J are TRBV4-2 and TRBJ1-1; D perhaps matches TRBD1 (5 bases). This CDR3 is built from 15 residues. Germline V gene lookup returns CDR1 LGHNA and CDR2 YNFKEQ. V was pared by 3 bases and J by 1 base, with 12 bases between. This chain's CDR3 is CASSQADRKNTEAFF. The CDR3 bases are TGTGCCAGCAGCCAGGCCGACAGAAAGAACACTGAAGCTTTCTTT.

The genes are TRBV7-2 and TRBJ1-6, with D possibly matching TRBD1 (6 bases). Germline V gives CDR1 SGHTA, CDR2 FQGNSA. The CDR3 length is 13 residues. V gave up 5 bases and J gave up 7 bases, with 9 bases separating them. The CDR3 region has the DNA TGTGCCAGCAGCCACACAGGGAATTCACCCCTCCACTTT. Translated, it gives CASSHTGNSPLHF. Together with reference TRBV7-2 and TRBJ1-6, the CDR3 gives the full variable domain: GAGVSQSPSNKVTEKGKDVELRCDPISGHTALYWYRQSLGQGLEFLIYFQGNSAPDKSGLPSDRFSAERTGGSVSTLTIQRTQQEDSAVYLCASSHTGNSPLHFGNGTRLTVT.

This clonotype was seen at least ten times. The CDR3 DNA follows: TGTGCCAGCTCGAGGTACTCTGGGGCCAACGTCCTGACTTTC. Amino acids: CASSRYSGANVLTF. The gene calls are TRBV28 and TRBJ2-6; D is ambiguous. V lost 8 bases, J lost 0 bases, and 8 bases lay in between. The CDR3 runs 14 residues. Per germline, CDR1 MDHEN and CDR2 SYDVKM.

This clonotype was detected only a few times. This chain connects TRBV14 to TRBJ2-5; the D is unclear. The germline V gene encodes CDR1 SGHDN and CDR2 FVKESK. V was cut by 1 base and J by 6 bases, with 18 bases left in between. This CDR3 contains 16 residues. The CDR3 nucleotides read TGTGCCAGCAGCCAAGTCAGACTGCCTGGTTTGAAGACCCAGTACTTC. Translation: CASSQVRLPGLKTQYF.

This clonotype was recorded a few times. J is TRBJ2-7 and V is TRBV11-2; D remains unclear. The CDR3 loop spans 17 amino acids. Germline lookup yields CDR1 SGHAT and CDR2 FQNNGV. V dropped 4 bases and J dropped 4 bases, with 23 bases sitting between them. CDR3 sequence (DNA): TGTGCCAGCAGCTCACTCCGCCGGGCCCTAATATTTTACGAGCAGTACTTC. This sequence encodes CASSSLRRALIFYEQYF.

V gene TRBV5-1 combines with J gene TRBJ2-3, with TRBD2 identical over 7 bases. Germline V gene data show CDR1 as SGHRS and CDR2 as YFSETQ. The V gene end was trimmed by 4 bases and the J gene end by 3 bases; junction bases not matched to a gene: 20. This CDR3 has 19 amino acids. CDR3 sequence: CASSPRWSGAWSVTDTQYF. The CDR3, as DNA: TGCGCCAGCAGCCCAAGGTGGAGCGGGGCCTGGTCCGTGACAGATACGCAGTATTTT.

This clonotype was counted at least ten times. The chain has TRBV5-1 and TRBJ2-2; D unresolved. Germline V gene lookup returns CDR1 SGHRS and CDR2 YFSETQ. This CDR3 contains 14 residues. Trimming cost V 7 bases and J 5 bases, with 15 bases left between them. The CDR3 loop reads CASRLNVGTGELFF. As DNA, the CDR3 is TGCGCCAGCCGACTCAATGTGGGGACCGGGGAGCTGTTTTTT.